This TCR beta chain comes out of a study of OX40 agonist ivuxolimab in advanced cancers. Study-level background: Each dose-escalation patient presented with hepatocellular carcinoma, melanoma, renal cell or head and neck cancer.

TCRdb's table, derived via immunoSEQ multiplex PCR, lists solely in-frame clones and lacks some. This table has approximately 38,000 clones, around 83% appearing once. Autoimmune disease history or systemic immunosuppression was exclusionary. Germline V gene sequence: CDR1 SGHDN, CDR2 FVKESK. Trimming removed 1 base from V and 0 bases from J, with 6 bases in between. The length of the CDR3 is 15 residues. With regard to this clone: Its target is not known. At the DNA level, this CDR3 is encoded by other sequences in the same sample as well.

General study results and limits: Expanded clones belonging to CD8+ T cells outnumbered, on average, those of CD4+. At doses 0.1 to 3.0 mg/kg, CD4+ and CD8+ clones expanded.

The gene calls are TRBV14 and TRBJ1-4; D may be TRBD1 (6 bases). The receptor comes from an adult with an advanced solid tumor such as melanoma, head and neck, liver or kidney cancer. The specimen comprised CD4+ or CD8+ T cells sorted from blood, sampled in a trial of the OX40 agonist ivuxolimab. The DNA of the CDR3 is TGTGCCAGCAGCCAAGGGACAGCAACTAATGAAAAACTGTTTTTT. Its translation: CASSQGTATNEKLFF.